Here is one TCR beta chain with its context. Its antigen remains unidentified. Base-call qualities are not available, and no considerably larger clone is one nucleotide away. TCRbeta CDR3 regions were amplified from genomic DNA using the immunoSEQ Assay, a bias-controlled multiplex PCR. The study's own analysis went as follows. The number of nucleated cells in each sample was estimated by amplification of reference gene primers within the assay. To quantify the absolute abundance of each unique TCRbeta CDR3 rearrangement, sequence reads were collapsed and filtered. Productive Simpson clonality was computed per sample as the square root of Simpson's diversity index over productive rearrangements. This immuneACCESS table, as held by TCRdb, lists in-frame sequences with V and J called but not all clones. Of the missing ones, under half trace to an unresolved V gene in checked studies; the others have no known cause. From that table come the V and J calls and clone size; the DNA was used to work out D and trimming. This sample holds hundreds of thousands of clones; 80% to 90% were observed only once. The biggest ten clones account for roughly 0.7% of the sample.

The sample comes from a study of blood T cell repertoires in COVID-19 (dated by TCRdb to 2018 to 2020). General notes on the study: Samples from collaborators originated in the United States, Italy and Spain and spanned both the acute and convalescent phases of COVID-19. The material from the prospective study consisted of cDNA or gDNA derived from T cells, B-cell-depleted T cells, or PBMCs. Subjects who had been exposed to COVID-19, were actively infected with it, or had recovered from it provided the deeply sampled blood TCRbeta repertoires that made up the dataset. The repertoires were released in a freely available public database intended as a resource for research on the immune response to SARS-CoV-2. Samples were obtained from the ongoing ImmuneRACE study (first 160 participants) and from 1,000 to 1,500 subjects provided by 6 global collaborators. The sample metadata nearly always contained a de-identified subject ID, COVID-19 status, age in years and sex. Where available, HLA class I and class II types were obtained from metadata supplied by the sample provider rather than from assay-based typing.

Findings and caveats that apply to the study as a whole: The amount of clinical and demographic metadata varied by source and participant and was provided uncurated.

Collaborating institutions collected whole blood in K2EDTA tubes following their own protocols. For TCRbeta analysis, collaborator samples were shipped as frozen whole blood, as isolated PBMCs, or as DNA extracted from either sample type. The TCR sequence derives from a man aged 40-50 years with acute or convalescent COVID-19. Material: peripheral blood.

The nucleotides read TGTGCCAGCGGTGGAAATACAGGTGGGCAGCCCCAGCATTTT. This sequence encodes CASGGNTGGQPQHF. The rearrangement joined TRBV2 to TRBJ1-5; possibly the D gene is TRBD1, per 5 matching bases. Including cysteine and phenylalanine, the CDR3 has 14 amino acids. The only DNA kept is the CDR3, 42 bases in frame from the first base. V loses 8 bases of germline sequence and J loses 7 bases, and the interval between the two ends is 18 bases. CDR1 SNHLY and CDR2 FYNNEI are derived from the germline V gene. This CDR3, with the reference TRBV2 and TRBJ1-5 proteins standing in past its ends, gives the full variable domain EPEVTQTPSHQVTQMGQEVILRCVPISNHLYFYWYRQILGQKVEFLVSFYNNEISEKSEIFDDQFSVERPDGSNFTLKIRSTKLEDSAMYFCASGGNTGGQPQHFGDGTRLSIL.